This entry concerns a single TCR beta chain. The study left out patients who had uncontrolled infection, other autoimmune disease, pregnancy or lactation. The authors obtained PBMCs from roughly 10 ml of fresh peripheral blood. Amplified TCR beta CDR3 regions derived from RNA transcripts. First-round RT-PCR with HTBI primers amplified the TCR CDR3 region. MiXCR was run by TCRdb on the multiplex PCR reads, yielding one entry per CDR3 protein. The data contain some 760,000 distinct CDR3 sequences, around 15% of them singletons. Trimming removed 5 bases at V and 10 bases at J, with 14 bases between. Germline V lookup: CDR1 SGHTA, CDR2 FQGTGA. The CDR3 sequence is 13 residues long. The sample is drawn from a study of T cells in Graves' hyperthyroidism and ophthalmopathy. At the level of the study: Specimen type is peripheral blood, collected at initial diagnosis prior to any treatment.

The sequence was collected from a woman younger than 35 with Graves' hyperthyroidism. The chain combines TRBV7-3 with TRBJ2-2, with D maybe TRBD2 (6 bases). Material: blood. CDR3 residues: CASSGYGGVELFF. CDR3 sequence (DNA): TGTGCCAGCAGCGGATACGGGGGAGTGGAGCTGTTTTTT.